The 28 T cell receptor beta chains below come from one sample, sequenced in a study of tumor and adjacent non-tumor tissue in lung cancer. The template was RNA from unsorted bulk tissue. Three rounds of nested PCR, following a modified ARM-PCR protocol, produced the TCRbeta library. TCRdb itself ran the multiplex PCR reads through MiXCR, one entry per CDR3 protein. The sample consists of around 200,000 distinct CDR3 sequences, approximately 74% of them appearing once. The sequencing sample was made of lung tumor tissue. These receptors originate from a man aged 60 to 75 with non-small cell lung cancer.

Comment on this clonotype: This could be a read error, since a much larger clone is one nucleotide away. The chain recombines TRBV5-6 with TRBJ1-4; the D gene is possibly TRBD1 (5 bases). The germline gives CDR1 SGHDT, CDR2 YYEEEE. CDR3 length equals 16 residues. The V end lost 4 bases, the J end lost 7 bases, and 20 bases lay between the germline ends. CDR3 protein: CASSQDRGRFSEKLFF. CDR3 nucleotide sequence: TGTGCCAGCAGCCAGGACCGGGGCAGGTTTAGTGAAAAACTGTTTTTT.

As to this clonotype: The junction departs from the called germline gene at one end, perhaps through a read error. The J gene is TRBJ2-7, the V gene TRBV4-3, with TRBD1 matching 7 bases. This CDR3 has 14 residues. Germline assignment: CDR1 LGHNA and CDR2 YSLEER. The DNA for the CDR3 is TGCGCCAGCATCCAACGACAGGGCTCTTACGAGCAGTACTTC. This codes for CASIQRQGSYEQYF.

A remark on this clonotype: An end of the junction does not agree with germline; a read error may underlie this. This chain joins TRBV12-3 or TRBV12-4 and TRBJ1-5; D unclear. The CDR3 is 10 amino acids. CDR3 loop: CASAGQPKHF. The CDR3 nucleotides read TGTGCCAGCGCCGGGCAGCCCAAGCATTTT.

This clonotype is a singleton in its sample. A much larger clone differs from this one at a single base, so this may be a read error. The V and J genes are TRBV12-5 and TRBJ1-4; 8 bases agree with TRBD1. There are 15 residues in the CDR3. CDR1 is LGHNT and CDR2 is FRNRAP in the germline V gene. CDR3 sequence (DNA): TGTGCTAGTGGTTTGGGGGACAGGTTTAATGAAAAACGGTTTTTT. Amino acids: CASGLGDRFNEKRFF.

A remark on this clonotype: A read error may be the cause here, since a much bigger clone is one base away. V usage is TRBV11-1 and J usage is TRBJ2-5; the match to TRBD1 covers 9 bases. The germline V gene has CDR1 SGHAT and CDR2 FQDESV (reference sequence). The CDR3 contains 17 residues. The CDR3 DNA reads as TGTGCCTGCAGCTTGGTAACAGGGGGCTTTTACCAAGAGACCCAGTACTTC. Its translation is CACSLVTGGFYQETQYF.

Concerning this clonotype itself: This may come from a read error, since a much larger clone is one base off. V gene TRBV4-1 combines with J gene TRBJ1-1, with 9 bases aligning to TRBD1. After removal of 4 bases from V and 4 bases from J, the junction contained 10 bases not matched to a gene. Germline values: CDR1 MGHRA, CDR2 YSYEKL. The length of the CDR3 is 16 residues. The CDR3 is CASSRLSVTGGTEAFF. CDR3 nucleotides: TGCGCCAGCAGCCGTTTATCCGTGACAGGGGGCACTGAAGCTTTCTTT.

Worth noting for this clonotype: Because the CDR3 is missing its conserved closing phenylalanine or tryptophan, this is likely a read error. The limits of the CDR3 on the DNA are not certain, so only TCRdb's listed CDR3 is given. The chain carries TRBV12-5 and TRBJ2-1. Germline V CDR1 and CDR2: LGHNT, FRNRAP. The CDR3 is 13 amino acids long, termini counted. CDR3 in amino acids: CASGLVNPVEQSI.

This clonotype was observed many times. The J gene is TRBJ1-6, the V gene TRBV6-5; TRBD1 might be the D (6 bases). CDR1 MNHEY and CDR2 SVGAGI come from the germline V gene. Trimming removed 5 bases from V and 14 bases from J, with 13 bases in between. The CDR3 is made up of 12 amino acids. Written as DNA, the CDR3 is TGTGCCAGCAGTGGACAGTCCCGATCCCTCCACTTT. It translates to CASSGQSRSLHF.

The rearrangement joins TRBV13 to TRBJ2-7; D is possibly TRBD1 (5 bases). There are 12 residues in the CDR3. Germline V gene lookup returns CDR1 PRHDT and CDR2 FYEKMQ (reference sequence). V was cut by 3 bases and J by 6 bases, with 9 bases left in between. In DNA, the CDR3 is TGTGCCAGCAGCTTGGTCAGGGCCGAGCAGTACTTC. This gives the protein CASSLVRAEQYF. The full variable domain, rest sourced from reference TRBV13 and TRBJ2-7, is AAGVIQSPRHLIKEKRETATLKCYPIPRHDTVYWYQQGPGQDPQFLISFYEKMQSDKGSIPDRFSAQQFSDYHSELNMSSLELGDSALYFCASSLVRAEQYFGPGTRLTVT.

V and J are TRBV5-5 and TRBJ2-7, with TRBD2 identical over 10 bases. The CDR3 totals 16 residues. The J segment lost 3 bases and the V segment lost 3 bases, leaving 9 bases of the junction unmatched. Germline CDR1 reads SGHKS; CDR2 reads YYEKEE (reference sequence). CDR3 coding DNA: TGTGCCAGCAGCTGGGGACTAGCGAGAGGCATCTACGAGCAGTACTTC. This gives the protein CASSWGLARGIYEQYF.

The rearrangement uses TRBV28 and TRBJ1-5; 9 bases are a match to TRBD1. Germline trimming cut 10 bases from V and 7 bases from J; bases unmatched to any gene: 17. Germline CDR1 and CDR2: MDHEN and SYDVKM. CDR3 size: 16 residues. CDR3 DNA sequence: TGTGCCAACAGACTCGGGACAGGGAATTCAGGCCAGCCCCAGCATTTT. It yields the protein CANRLGTGNSGQPQHF.

For this clonotype: The junction differs from germline at one of its ends, possibly a read error. The chain recombines TRBV11-3 with TRBJ2-3, with D unclear. The germline CDR1 and CDR2 sequences are SGHNT and YENEEA. The CDR3 is 13 residues long. Here the CDR3 reads CTSSILLGPTQYF. The CDR3 nucleotides read TGTACCAGCAGCATATTATTAGGCCCAACGCAGTATTTT.

Worth noting for this clonotype: The junction and the germline gene differ at one end; a read error may be behind it. V usage is TRBV6-5 and J usage is TRBJ1-5, with D tentatively TRBD1 (6 bases). CDR1 and CDR2 from the germline V gene are MNHEY and SVGAGI. CDR3 length: 15 amino acids. CDR3 sequence: CARSLRGIGNPPQHF. CDR3 bases: TGTGCCAGGAGTCTGAGGGGGATCGGCAATCCGCCCCAGCATTTT.

This clonotype appeared a single time. One base away lies a much larger clone, so this may be a sequencing read error. The genes are TRBV20-1 and TRBJ2-3; 7 positions agree with TRBD2. After removal of 3 bases from V and 7 bases from J, the junction contained 7 bases not matched to a gene. The CDR3 has 13 amino acids. Germline CDR1 is DFQATT and CDR2 is SNEGSKA (reference sequence). DNA of the CDR3: TGCAGTGCTAGTGTGGGGGGGACGCATACGCAGTATTTT. Amino acid sequence: CSASVGGTHTQYF.

The chain recombines TRBV6-2 or TRBV6-3 with TRBJ2-7; 7 nucleotides line up with TRBD2. J was trimmed by 4 bases and V by 2 bases; bases with no gene match: 11. This CDR3 spans 16 amino acids. Germline CDR1 reads MNHEY; CDR2 reads SVGEGT. The CDR3 is CASSYGLPDGGYEQYF. CDR3 sequence (DNA): TGTGCCAGCAGTTACGGCCTACCGGACGGGGGGTACGAGCAGTACTTC.

With respect to this clonotype: Just one base apart from a much larger clone, this may be a read error. The V and J genes are TRBV20-1 and TRBJ1-2; D possibly corresponds to TRBD1 (6 bases). The germline V gene encodes CDR1 DFQATT and CDR2 SNEGSKA (reference sequence). V was shortened by 5 bases and J by 6 bases, with 16 bases between the two germline ends. This CDR3 has 13 residues. CDR3 loop: CSARAGEADGYTF. CDR3 sequence (DNA): TGCAGTGCTCGGGCAGGGGAGGCAGATGGCTACACCTTC.

This clonotype showed up just once. A junction boundary mismatches the germline segment, possibly from a read error. This chain links TRBV20-1 with TRBJ1-6, with D hard to call. Germline values: CDR1 DFQATT, CDR2 SNEGSKA (reference sequence). The CDR3 has 15 amino acids. The CDR3 bases are TGCAGTGTAGCCGACGCGAGCTCCTATAATTCACCCCACCACTTT. Translated: CSVADASSYNSPHHF.

Regarding this clonotype: Since no conserved phenylalanine or tryptophan closes the CDR3, a read error is the likely cause. This chain links TRBV6-1 with TRBJ1-5; TRBD1 agrees at 7 bases. CDR3 length: 13 amino acids. Germline loops: CDR1 MNHNS, CDR2 SASEGT. The CDR3, as DNA: TGTGCCAGGAGTGAACAGGGGAGTCAGCCCCAGCATTCT. This codes for CARSEQGSQPQHS.

The chain joins TRBV4-2 to TRBJ2-7; D may be TRBD1 (5 bases). This CDR3 has 13 amino acids. Germline V CDR1 and CDR2: LGHNA, YNFKEQ. V lost 0 bases and J 10 bases, leaving 13 bases between the germline ends. This chain's CDR3 is CASSQDRGCEQYF. The CDR3 bases are TGTGCCAGCAGCCAAGATAGGGGTTGCGAACAGTACTTC.

The sample holds a few counts of this clonotype. The J gene is TRBJ2-1, the V gene TRBV10-2; 10 bases align to TRBD1. From germline, CDR1 is WSHSY and CDR2 SAAADI. This CDR3 has 16 amino acids. Germline trimming cut 7 bases from V and 3 bases from J; bases unmatched to any gene: 9. In DNA, the CDR3 is TGCGCCAGCACTAGACAGGGGGCTACACACTACAATGAGCAGTTCTTC. Its translation is CASTRQGATHYNEQFF.

The V and J genes are TRBV7-2 and TRBJ2-7; 11 nucleotides align to TRBD2. The V gene's germline CDR1 is SGHTA and CDR2 FQGNSA. The CDR3 consists of 15 residues. The V segment lost 4 bases and the J segment 8 bases; nucleotides outside the gene matches: 10. The CDR3 DNA reads TGTGCCAGCAGCTCTAGGGGACTAGCGGAGTTTCAGCAGTACTTC. It yields the protein CASSSRGLAEFQQYF.

This clonotype was seen a few times. The chain joins TRBV12-5 to TRBJ2-7; D is possibly TRBD2 (5 bases). V lost 1 base and J 9 bases, leaving 13 bases between the germline ends. The CDR3 runs to 13 residues. Germline values: CDR1 LGHNT, CDR2 FRNRAP. In DNA, the CDR3 is TGTGCTAGTGGTTTGGAGACACTAGACACGCAGTACTTC. It is translated as CASGLETLDTQYF.

V usage is TRBV6-5 and J usage is TRBJ1-6, with D unresolved. The V end lost 0 bases, the J end lost 8 bases, and 11 bases lay between the germline ends. The germline V gene encodes CDR1 MNHEY and CDR2 SVGAGI. The CDR3 loop spans 15 amino acids. CDR3 nucleotides: TGTGCCAGCAGTTACTCTACGGAGAGGGATTCACCCCTCCACTTT. This translates into CASSYSTERDSPLHF.

Turning to this clonotype: At one end, the junction sequence differs from germline, possibly due to a read error. J is TRBJ2-5 and V is TRBV12-3 or TRBV12-4; D possibly corresponds to TRBD2 (5 bases). The CDR3 is made up of 13 amino acids. The DNA for the CDR3 is TGTGCCATCAGTTTAGACCCCCGGGGGACCCAGTACTTC. As protein: CAISLDPRGTQYF.

This clonotype was seen only a few times. At one end, the junction sequence differs from germline, possibly due to a read error. V and J are TRBV7-2 and TRBJ2-7; 7 positions agree with TRBD1. Germline assignment: CDR1 SGHTA and CDR2 FQGNSA. The CDR3 consists of 13 residues. The CDR3 DNA sequence: TGTGCCAGCAGCATCGGGACAGCGGTTGAGCAGTACTTT. Translation: CASSIGTAVEQYF.

Worth noting for this clonotype: A read error is likely, as this CDR3 ends without the conserved phenylalanine or tryptophan. No DNA is shown, since the ends of the CDR3 on it are uncertain; the CDR3 is the one TCRdb lists. The chain couples TRBV29-1 to TRBJ2-3; TRBD1, the D gene given by the table, was not confirmed from the DNA. Germline-derived CDR1 and CDR2 are SQVTM and ANQGSEA. Both ends counted, the CDR3 spans 11 residues. The CDR3: CSIWGAETQYS.

Comment on this clonotype: An end of the junction does not agree with germline; a read error may underlie this. The chain recombines TRBV30 with TRBJ1-2; tentatively, D is TRBD1 (6 bases). CDR1 and CDR2 (germline): GTSNPN, SVGIG (reference sequence). The CDR3 loop spans 14 amino acids. The chain's CDR3 is CAWTSRGRAHGYNF. The CDR3, as DNA: TGTGCCTGGACTTCGAGGGGGAGGGCCCATGGCTACAACTTC.

As for this clonotype: One end of the junction does not line up with germline, which may come from a read error. The J gene is TRBJ1-3, the V gene TRBV20-1, with TRBD1 identical over 7 bases. The germline V gene encodes CDR1 DFQATT and CDR2 SNEGSKA (reference sequence). CDR3 length: 14 residues. DNA for the CDR3: TGCAGAGCTACCACAGGGGAAAGTGGATACACCATATATTTT. Translation gives CRATTGESGYTIYF.